What follows are 28 T cell receptor beta chains derived from one specimen sequenced in a study of shared clonotypes between healthy human individuals. Sequencing used immunoSEQ multiplex PCR; TCRdb keeps in-frame clones, though not all of them. The profile shows approximately 2.4 million clones, approximately 94% of them singletons. Sample: naive CD4+ T cells sorted from blood. The subset is: CD45RA+ positively selected. Source of these receptors: a man aged 18-30 years in good health.

V is TRBV5-1 and J is TRBJ2-5; 7 bases match TRBD1. Germline V gives CDR1 SGHRS, CDR2 YFSETQ. This CDR3 spans 13 amino acids. Unmatched junction bases numbered 4, after V lost 4 bases and J lost 4 bases. In DNA, the CDR3 is TGCGCCAGCAGCCCCAGACAGGGAGAGACCCAGTACTTC. Protein: CASSPRQGETQYF.

The V gene is TRBV6-5, the J gene TRBJ1-6; unclear D gene. V was pared by 8 bases and J by 6 bases, with 17 bases between. The germline V gene has CDR1 MNHEY and CDR2 SVGAGI. The CDR3 totals 15 residues. CDR3 in amino acids: CASSQALNPNSPLHF. DNA of the CDR3: TGTGCCAGCTCCCAAGCCCTTAATCCTAATTCACCCCTCCACTTT.

This rearrangement joins TRBV15 to TRBJ2-1; D possibly corresponds to TRBD2 (5 bases). Germline loops: CDR1 LNHNV, CDR2 YYDKDF (reference sequence). Trimming cost V 1 base and J 8 bases, with 12 bases left between them. This CDR3 is 14 amino acids long. The CDR3 here is CATSRVGGVHEQFF. Written as DNA, the CDR3 is TGTGCCACCAGCAGAGTCGGAGGAGTACATGAGCAGTTCTTC.

As concerns this clone: The junction and the germline gene differ at one end; a read error may be behind it. V gene TRBV30 combines with J gene TRBJ1-4, with unresolved D. The germline gives CDR1 GTSNPN, CDR2 SVGIG (reference sequence). This CDR3 comprises 13 residues. CDR3: CAWIEATNEKLFF. CDR3 DNA sequence: TGTGCCTGGATAGAGGCAACAAATGAAAAACTGTTTTTT. Combining the CDR3 with reference TRBV30 and TRBJ1-4 gives the whole variable domain SQTIHQWPATLVQPVGSPLSLECTVEGTSNPNLYWYRQAAGRGLQLLFYSVGIGQISSEVPQNLSASRPQDRQFILSSKKLLLSDSGFYLCAWIEATNEKLFFGSGTQLSVL.

V and J are TRBV6-4 and TRBJ2-2; a weak D match, TRBD2 (6 bases). Germline lookup yields CDR1 MRHNA and CDR2 SNTAGT. The CDR3 has 16 residues. V was pared by 3 bases and J by 6 bases, with 17 bases between. This chain's CDR3 is CASSDRSGFNPGELFF. DNA for the CDR3: TGTGCCAGCAGTGATCGGAGCGGGTTTAATCCCGGGGAGCTGTTTTTT.

This chain joins TRBV28 and TRBJ1-6, with 7 bases aligning to TRBD1. Trimming at V came to 8 bases and at J to 7 bases, leaving 8 bases not matched to a gene. Germline V gene lookup returns CDR1 MDHEN and CDR2 SYDVKM. The CDR3 covers 14 residues. Here the CDR3 DNA reads TGTGCCAGCGGCGCGGTAGGGGGCAATTCACCCCTCCACTTT. Residues: CASGAVGGNSPLHF.

The genes are TRBV7-9 and TRBJ2-7; the D gene could be TRBD1 or TRBD2 (5 bases each). With 5 bases removed from V and 0 bases from J, the gap between germline ends came to 11 bases. The CDR3 runs 14 residues. Germline loops: CDR1 SEHNR, CDR2 FQNEAQ (reference sequence). CDR3 DNA: TGTGCCAGCAGCGCCGACGGGGCCTCCTACGAGCAGTACTTC. The encoded protein is CASSADGASYEQYF.

The gene calls are TRBV6-1 and TRBJ2-7; 9 bases agree with TRBD2. The V segment lost 8 bases and the J segment 4 bases; nucleotides outside the gene matches: 9. The CDR3 loop spans 14 amino acids. The germline gives CDR1 MNHNS, CDR2 SASEGT. CDR3 sequence: CASEGRAGGYEQYF. As DNA, the CDR3 is TGTGCCAGCGAGGGGAGAGCGGGAGGATACGAGCAGTACTTC.

As to this clone: Other nucleotide sequences in the sample specify the same CDR3. The rearrangement links TRBV10-3 to TRBJ1-3; D gene ambiguous. Germline V gene data show CDR1 as ENHRY and CDR2 as SYGVKD. V gave up 3 bases and J gave up 0 bases, with 9 bases separating them. This CDR3 spans 15 amino acids. The CDR3 region has the DNA TGTGCCATCAGTGACCTCCGGGACTCTGGAAACACCATATATTTT. Its translation: CAISDLRDSGNTIYF.

V is TRBV27 and J is TRBJ1-1; possibly TRBD1 for D (5 bases). V was trimmed by 7 bases and J by 11 bases, leaving 26 bases between them. The CDR3 runs 15 residues. Germline V lookup: CDR1 MNHEY, CDR2 SMNVEV (reference sequence). Here the CDR3 DNA reads TGTGCCAGCATCCCCCTGGCGGGGGGGGTTATGCCGGCTTTCTTT. Translation: CASIPLAGGVMPAFF.

In the case of this clone: Other nucleotide sequences in the sample specify the same CDR3. This chain joins TRBV5-1 and TRBJ2-3; TRBD2 is a possible D gene (6 bases). V lost 4 bases to trimming and J lost 2 bases, with 14 bases between them. This CDR3 has 15 amino acids. CDR1 SGHRS and CDR2 YFSETQ come from the germline V gene. CDR3 loop: CASSDGTPNTDTQYF. The CDR3 DNA reads TGCGCCAGCAGCGACGGGACTCCTAACACAGATACGCAGTATTTT.

V usage is TRBV5-6 and J usage is TRBJ1-1; 7 nucleotides line up with TRBD1. The CDR3 totals 15 residues. Germline CDR1 SGHDT, CDR2 YYEEEE. Trimming at V came to 4 bases and at J to 1 base, leaving 7 bases not matched to a gene. The CDR3 loop reads CASSADRVRNTEAFF. The CDR3 DNA reads as TGTGCCAGCAGCGCCGACAGGGTGAGGAACACTGAAGCTTTCTTT.

The chain links TRBV7-8 to TRBJ2-2, with no clear D. The V gene's germline CDR1 is SGHVS and CDR2 FQNEAQ. Trimming cost V 5 bases and J 9 bases, with 7 bases left between them. CDR3 size: 11 residues. CDR3 region: CASSLPRELFF. In DNA, the CDR3 is TGTGCCAGCAGCCTCCCCCGGGAGCTGTTTTTT.

V and J are TRBV25-1 and TRBJ1-6; the match to TRBD1 covers 7 bases. Germline V gene data show CDR1 as MGHDK and CDR2 as SYGVNS. Germline trimming cut 6 bases from V and 4 bases from J; bases unmatched to any gene: 12. The CDR3 sequence is 17 residues long. The CDR3 spells CASRSGTASFYNSPLHF. Here the CDR3 DNA reads TGTGCCAGCAGGTCCGGGACAGCCTCCTTTTATAATTCACCCCTCCACTTT. The whole variable domain, remainder taken from reference TRBV25-1 and TRBJ1-6, is EADIYQTPRYLVIGTGKKITLECSQTMGHDKMYWYQQDPGMELHLIHYSYGVNSTEKGDLSSESTVSRIRTEHFPLTLESARPSHTSQYLCASRSGTASFYNSPLHFGNGTRLTVT.

Points on this clone: This sample includes further DNA sequences coding for the same CDR3. The chain uses TRBV11-2 and TRBJ2-5; 12 bases align to TRBD2. Unmatched junction bases numbered 1, after V lost 4 bases and J lost 1 base. CDR1 and CDR2 (germline): SGHAT, FQNNGV. This CDR3 is built from 15 residues. CDR3 loop: CASSSGLAGQETQYF. For the CDR3, the DNA is TGTGCCAGCAGCTCGGGACTAGCGGGCCAAGAGACCCAGTACTTC.

The chain links TRBV27 to TRBJ1-6; perhaps TRBD1 as D (5 bases). Germline CDR1 reads MNHEY; CDR2 reads SMNVEV (reference sequence). Trimming removed 3 bases from V and 0 bases from J, with 30 bases in between. This CDR3 spans 23 amino acids. In DNA form, the CDR3 reads TGTGCCAGCAGTTTCCCCCAACGGGATACGGGGCCCCGGAAGAGCTCCTATAATTCACCCCTCCACTTT. It encodes CASSFPQRDTGPRKSSYNSPLHF.

This rearrangement joins TRBV6-1 to TRBJ1-5; 8 bases match TRBD1. This CDR3 is built from 13 residues. The germline V gene encodes CDR1 MNHNS and CDR2 SASEGT. V lost 6 bases and J lost 7; bases outside the gene matches: 5. The CDR3 DNA reads as TGTGCCAGCAGCCGACAGGGGCAGCAGCCCCAGCATTTT. Residues: CASSRQGQQPQHF.

This chain connects TRBV10-3 to TRBJ2-1; 11 nucleotides match TRBD2. The CDR3 sequence is 14 residues long. Trimming at V came to 10 bases and at J to 6 bases, leaving 8 bases not matched to a gene. In germline, CDR1 is ENHRY, CDR2 SYGVKD. The CDR3 region has the DNA TGTGCCACCGGGACTAGCGGAAATCGCAATGAGCAGTTCTTC. It codes for CATGTSGNRNEQFF.

Concerning this clone itself: This sample also contains other DNA sequences that code for the same CDR3. The CDR3 loop reads CAWSGGRGNQPQHF. The DNA for the CDR3 is TGTGCCTGGAGTGGCGGGAGGGGCAATCAGCCCCAGCATTTT. The rearrangement joins TRBV30 to TRBJ1-5; D not resolved. CDR3 size: 14 residues. CDR1 is GTSNPN, CDR2 SVGIG, per germline (reference sequence). V was trimmed by 1 base and J by 2 bases, leaving 9 bases between them. The full variable domain, rest sourced from reference TRBV30 and TRBJ1-5, is SQTIHQWPATLVQPVGSPLSLECTVEGTSNPNLYWYRQAAGRGLQLLFYSVGIGQISSEVPQNLSASRPQDRQFILSSKKLLLSDSGFYLCAWSGGRGNQPQHFGDGTRLSIL.

The V call is TRBV14, the J call TRBJ1-2, with D unresolved. Germline CDR1 reads SGHDN; CDR2 reads FVKESK. CDR3 length: 15 amino acids. Trimming stripped 1 base from V and 4 bases from J, with 13 bases between. CDR3 residues: CASSQGRGGFYGYTF. CDR3 DNA: TGTGCCAGCAGCCAAGGGCGGGGAGGCTTCTATGGCTACACCTTC. Filled out from reference TRBV14 and TRBJ1-2, the complete variable domain reads EAGVTQFPSHSVIEKGQTVTLRCDPISGHDNLYWYRRVMGKEIKFLLHFVKESKQDESGMPNNRFLAERTGGTYSTLKVQPAELEDSGVYFCASSQGRGGFYGYTFGSGTRLTVV.

The CDR3 here is CASSAGGPYTGELFF. The CDR3 DNA reads TGTGCCAGCAGTGCGGGAGGGCCTTACACCGGGGAGCTGTTTTTT. The V call is TRBV6-5, the J call TRBJ2-2, with 9 bases aligning to TRBD2. V shed 5 bases and J 3 bases; nucleotides not matched to a gene: 4. Germline CDR1 is MNHEY and CDR2 is SVGAGI. The CDR3 is made up of 15 amino acids.

The chain joins TRBV2 to TRBJ1-4; a possible D gene is TRBD1 (6 bases). CDR3 length: 14 amino acids. Trimming took 0 bases from V and 14 from J, leaving 16 bases between them. The germline V gene has CDR1 SNHLY and CDR2 FYNNEI. The chain's CDR3 is CASSEAPGTRGLFF. The CDR3 DNA sequence: TGTGCCAGCAGTGAAGCCCCAGGGACAAGAGGGCTGTTTTTT.

This clone showed up just once. The chain carries TRBV9 and TRBJ2-7; D might be TRBD1 (6 bases). CDR1 is SGDLS, CDR2 YYNGEE, per germline. Trimming took 3 bases from V and 3 from J, leaving 16 bases between them. The CDR3 covers 15 residues. The CDR3 nucleotides are TGTGCCAGCAGCGCCCGGACAGATGGATTCTACGAGCAGTACTTC. Amino acid sequence: CASSARTDGFYEQYF.

The chain has TRBV5-4 and TRBJ2-6, with a possible D match to TRBD1 (5 bases). Per germline, CDR1 SGHNT and CDR2 YYREEE (reference sequence). This CDR3 is built from 16 residues. With 0 bases removed from V and 4 bases from J, the gap between germline ends came to 11 bases. This chain's CDR3 is CASSLDQGLGANVLTF. CDR3 sequence (DNA): TGTGCCAGCAGCTTGGATCAGGGTTTAGGGGCCAACGTCCTGACTTTC.

The count of this clone is one. The chain joins TRBV7-2 to TRBJ2-7; D ambiguous. This CDR3 is built from 15 residues. Deletions cut 2 bases from V and 0 bases from J, with 11 bases between. In germline, CDR1 is SGHTA, CDR2 FQGNSA. The CDR3 nucleotides read TGTGCCAGCAGCTTATCGATAGCCAGCTCCTACGAGCAGTACTTC. It is translated as CASSLSIASSYEQYF.

The V gene is TRBV9, the J gene TRBJ2-2, with 9 bases identical to TRBD2. CDR3 size: 15 residues. Per germline, CDR1 SGDLS and CDR2 YYNGEE. With V trimmed by 3 bases and J by 8 bases, 8 bases remained unmatched. CDR3 nucleotides: TGTGCCAGCAGCGAGGGGACTAGCTTTGTGGGGGAGCTGTTTTTT. Translating gives CASSEGTSFVGELFF.

V gene TRBV7-2 combines with J gene TRBJ1-2; D gene ambiguous. The germline V and J ends were trimmed by 5 bases and 8 bases, with 9 bases remaining between them. The CDR3 consists of 11 residues. In germline, CDR1 is SGHTA, CDR2 FQGNSA. CDR3 loop: CASSPQDGYTF. The DNA of the CDR3 is TGTGCCAGCAGCCCCCAAGACGGCTACACCTTC.

V and J are TRBV7-9 and TRBJ2-2, with D uncertain. This CDR3 region has 16 residues. Trimming stripped 1 base from V and 1 base from J, with 10 bases between. Germline values: CDR1 SEHNR, CDR2 FQNEAQ (reference sequence). In nucleotides, the CDR3 is TGTGCCAGCAGCTTAGTGATGGCAGGGAACACCGGGGAGCTGTTTTTT. This gives the protein CASSLVMAGNTGELFF.